This T cell receptor beta chain derives from a study of low-dose radiotherapy and immunotherapy resistance in tumors. Study-wide context: Gene-specific TRAV and TRBV primers were used for first-strand cDNA, covering alpha and beta chains.

PCR amplification of the TCRs was performed with Phusion for 15 to 25 PCR cycles, and it relied on a constant-region primer together with a V-primer adapter. mRNA that had been isolated underwent amplification through in vitro transcription. TCRdb re-called the reads with MiXCR, one entry per CDR3 protein. The sample has some 52,000 distinct CDR3 sequences; roughly 33% are singletons. Regarding time point: after trial treatment. Regarding treatment: LDRT plus nivolumab, ipilimumab, low-dose cyclophosphamide and aspirin (RACIN trial). Donors were dosed with nivolumab and ipilimumab; they also received aspirin, low-dose cyclophosphamide and low-dose radiotherapy. Solid tumors that lacked tumor-infiltrating lymphocytes and were advanced were present in eligible patients. Sample: PBMCs, taken after low-dose radiotherapy plus immunotherapy. This receptor was obtained from a male donor with rectosigmoid adenocarcinoma.

The CDR3 region has the DNA TGTGCCAGCAGCCCTTTAGCCATGGTTGGGGAGACCCAGTACTTC. Translated, it gives CASSPLAMVGETQYF. The chain has TRBV7-8 and TRBJ2-5; D is unclear. Germline loops: CDR1 SGHVS, CDR2 FQNEAQ. The CDR3 is made up of 15 amino acids. V shed 5 bases and J shed 5 bases, with 18 bases lying between them.